Listed below are T cell receptor beta chains from one sample, sequenced in a study of regulatory T cells in long-lasting Graves disease. TCRdb re-analysed the multiplex PCR reads in MiXCR, keeping a single row per CDR3 protein. The data contain roughly 700,000 distinct CDR3 sequences, about 32% of them seen just once; the ten biggest clones take up about 42%. This sample comprised peripheral blood mononuclear cells (PBMCs), obtained when the disease was refractory, from a patient treated with antithyroid drugs. These receptors originate from a female donor with Graves disease. Each CDR3 is given with its conserved first and last residue.

>TRBV20-1
CSAEQETQYF
>TRBV6-1
CASNRQGRNYGYTF
>TRBV19
CASSISRQGAHNEQFF
>TRBV29-1
CSVRGGANTEAFF
>TRBV28
CASIKGQTDTEAFF
>TRBV29-1
CSVDRGSTGELFF
>TRBV6-1
CASSVAPGGNQPQHF
>TRBV12-3/TRBV12-4
CASSLAGGHYEQYF
>TRBV12-3/TRBV12-4
CASSLIYTDTQYF
>TRBV6-1
CASREQTGWGEKLFF
>TRBV10-3
CAISESEGNQETQYF
>TRBV6-2/TRBV6-3
CASSPRQPSNQPQHF
>TRBV2
CASSFSPASGIETQYF
>TRBV11-2
CASSFLAGAQETQYF
>TRBV19
CASSVHLAGPNTGELFF
>TRBV6-1
CASSQLGTGRQKLFF
>TRBV14
CASSQEVPGGGTEAFF
>TRBV24-1
CATSDFSNGYTF
>TRBV6-5
CASSYLRGKYGYTF
>TRBV4-1
CASSQPGRKETQYF
>TRBV6-1
CARGLYEQYF
>TRBV4-2
CASSSRTGPYEQYF
>TRBV6-1
CASSRRPLGGQENYGYTF
>TRBV20-1
CSAKGQNNSPLHF
>TRBV6-1
CASSGQGWNTEAFF
>TRBV19
CASNTGISIIGNQPQHF
>TRBV6-1
CASSPWGGSDEKLFF
>TRBV10-3
CAITDRVNQPQHF
>TRBV15
CATRLDRDNSPLHF
>TRBV13
CASGTGSVEAFF
>TRBV2
CASKPGSGRSTGELFF
>TRBV4-1
CASSQPPGPRGGYTF
>TRBV12-3/TRBV12-4
CASTPGLGTYNEQFF
>TRBV10-3
CAISVGYEQYF
>TRBV11-2
CASSSGQYNQPQHF
>TRBV7-6
CASSSLAGAPYNEQFF
>TRBV7-8
CASSPEVRANSPLHF
>TRBV25-1
CASSEYWTGRLNTEAFF
>TRBV12-3/TRBV12-4
CASNPPGGKAGELFF
>TRBV12-3/TRBV12-4
CASSPGTGRTNEKLFF
>TRBV18
CASSQNRDLMNTEAFF
>TRBV5-4
CASSDTSGRSYNEQFF
>TRBV20-1
CSARATGLGTEAFF
>TRBV20-1
CSGTTSGRSYNEQFF
>TRBV20-1
CSATPTSGRKETQYF
>TRBV6-1
CASSVSILYGYTF
>TRBV20-1
CSAFTTSGSSYEQYF
>TRBV5-1
CASSGAGYEQYF
>TRBV7-9
CASSLLGMWGNTIYF
>TRBV28
CASSLASSYNEQFF
>TRBV7-9
CASSPRTSGSFYEQYF
>TRBV5-1
CASSQTATTSGSRYEQYF
>TRBV18
CASSPFVTEPSQSPLHF
>TRBV9
CASSVSVWGANYGYTF
>TRBV6-1
CASRPDRDGSEKLFF
>TRBV7-2
CASSPPSWTLANYGYTF
>TRBV30
CAWSVRSGAGAYEQYF
>TRBV20-1
CSATRLGGETQYF